The 13 T cell receptor beta chains below all came from one sample that was sequenced in a study of blood T cells in healthy people across ages. With a J-beta primer mix and a sample-barcoded 5' primer, a second PCR ran 7 to 11 cycles. TCRdb passed the 5' RACE reads through MiXCR, listing each CDR3 protein once. The sample has about 1,400,000 distinct CDR3 sequences, around 59% seen once. The sample consisted of blood. These receptors all stem from a man younger than 30 in good health.

This clonotype was found a few times. The chain carries TRBV20-1 and TRBJ1-4; D uncertain. CDR1 and CDR2 from the germline V gene are DFQATT and SNEGSKA (reference sequence). The CDR3 spans 15 residues. V gave up 0 bases and J gave up 6 bases, with 14 bases separating them. The CDR3 DNA follows: TGCAGTGCTAGAGATAAGCAAGGCGGCGATGAAAAACTGTTTTTT. This sequence encodes CSARDKQGGDEKLFF.

This clonotype occurred a few times. V usage is TRBV3-1 and J usage is TRBJ2-5; 9 bases are shared with TRBD2. Germline V lookup: CDR1 LGHDT, CDR2 YNNKEL (reference sequence). Trimming removed 1 base from V and 0 bases from J; junction bases left unmatched: 3. The CDR3 loop spans 16 amino acids. This CDR3 is CASSQVASGDQETQYF. The DNA of the CDR3 is TGTGCCAGCAGCCAAGTTGCTAGCGGGGACCAAGAGACCCAGTACTTC.

This clonotype has more than one count but fewer than ten. The chain links TRBV7-9 to TRBJ2-7; 7 bases are shared with TRBD1. V was clipped by 2 bases and J by 5 bases; unmatched bases: 6. The CDR3 spans 14 residues. The germline V gene encodes CDR1 SEHNR and CDR2 FQNEAQ (reference sequence). Here the CDR3 reads CASSLLTGTDEQYF. The CDR3 nucleotides read TGTGCCAGCAGCTTATTGACAGGGACCGACGAGCAGTACTTC.

The chain recombines TRBV7-2 with TRBJ2-4; tentatively, D is TRBD1 or TRBD2 (5 bases each). Germline assignment: CDR1 SGHTA and CDR2 FQGNSA. There are 17 residues in the CDR3. V lost 5 bases, J lost 3 bases, and 20 bases lay in between. CDR3 amino acids: CASSRRGHTGDKNIQYF. For the CDR3, the DNA is TGTGCCAGCAGCCGAAGGGGCCACACCGGGGACAAAAACATTCAGTACTTC.

V gene TRBV20-1 combines with J gene TRBJ2-1; D is possibly TRBD2 (6 bases). Deletions cut 0 bases from V and 7 bases from J, with 10 bases between. This CDR3 region has 13 residues. Germline CDR1 is DFQATT and CDR2 is SNEGSKA (reference sequence). DNA for the CDR3: TGCAGTGCTAGAGAAGTAGCGGAAAATGAGCAGTTCTTC. Translating it yields CSAREVAENEQFF.

This clonotype is a singleton in its sample. The V and J genes are TRBV5-6 and TRBJ2-5, with a tentative D call TRBD2 (5 bases). The DNA end lines up better with TRBJ2-7; the J call may be wrong. The CDR3 extends over 14 amino acids. Germline CDR1 SGHDT, CDR2 YYEEEE. The chain's CDR3 is CASSPPGEAYEQYF. The DNA for the CDR3 is TGTGCCAGCAGCCCCCCCGGGGAAGCCTACGAGCAGTACTTC.

The CDR3 sequence: CASSGLQGNVLTF. Here the CDR3 DNA reads TGTGCCAGCAGTGGGCTCCAGGGGAACGTCCTGACTTTC. The genes are TRBV6-1 and TRBJ2-6; a weak D match, TRBD1 (6 bases). This CDR3 comprises 13 residues. Deletions cut 4 bases from V and 10 bases from J, with 11 bases between. CDR1 is MNHNS, CDR2 SASEGT, per germline.

CDR3 sequence: CASSLQTGGQETQYF. CDR3 bases: TGTGCCAGCAGCCTCCAAACAGGGGGACAAGAGACCCAGTACTTC. The V and J genes are TRBV7-6 and TRBJ2-5; TRBD1 agrees at 8 bases. CDR1 and CDR2 (germline): SGHVS, FNYEAQ. V trimming: 5 bases; J trimming: 2 bases; junction bases outside the gene matches: 7. This CDR3 has 15 residues.

This chain uses TRBV5-5 with TRBJ2-4; tentative D call: TRBD1 (6 bases). The J call may be wrong; the DNA end is better matched by TRBJ2-7. The CDR3 runs 16 residues. The germline gives CDR1 SGHKS, CDR2 YYEKEE (reference sequence). CDR3 sequence reads: CASSTPPDSYPYEQYF. The CDR3 DNA sequence: TGTGCCAGCAGCACACCCCCGGACAGCTACCCTTACGAGCAGTACTTC.

This clonotype was seen only a few times. This chain connects TRBV20-1 to TRBJ2-1; no clear D gene. V was shortened by 2 bases and J by 5 bases, with 16 bases between the two germline ends. The CDR3 is 15 amino acids. Germline V gene data show CDR1 as DFQATT and CDR2 as SNEGSKA (reference sequence). The CDR3 DNA reads as TGCAGTGCTAGACTCTTTCGTGACGCTCACAATGAGCAGTTCTTC. Translating gives CSARLFRDAHNEQFF.

The sample holds one count of this clonotype. The chain combines TRBV20-1 with TRBJ2-2; D may be TRBD2 (6 bases). The CDR3 consists of 13 residues. Germline V gene lookup returns CDR1 DFQATT and CDR2 SNEGSKA (reference sequence). The V and J ends lost 3 bases and 5 bases respectively, with 10 bases between them. In DNA form, the CDR3 reads TGCAGTGCTAGGTCAGGGAGGACCGGGGAGCTGTTTTTT. Its translation is CSARSGRTGELFF.

This clonotype showed up just a few times. The genes are TRBV29-1 and TRBJ1-2; D possibly corresponds to TRBD1 (5 bases). Germline V gene lookup returns CDR1 SQVTM and CDR2 ANQGSEA. CDR3 length: 13 amino acids. With 6 bases removed from V and 4 bases from J, the gap between germline ends came to 15 bases. The CDR3: CSVRDSGAYGYTF. Here the CDR3 DNA reads TGCAGCGTGAGGGACTCCGGAGCCTATGGCTACACCTTC.

The chain combines TRBV5-1 with TRBJ2-1; 12 bases align to TRBD1. CDR3 size: 15 residues. J lost 9 bases, V lost 4 bases, and 8 bases had no gene match. Germline CDR1 and CDR2: SGHRS and YFSETQ. CDR3 coding DNA: TGCGCCAGCAGCCCAGGGACAGGGGGCTGGGGTGAGCAGTTCTTC. This gives the protein CASSPGTGGWGEQFF.